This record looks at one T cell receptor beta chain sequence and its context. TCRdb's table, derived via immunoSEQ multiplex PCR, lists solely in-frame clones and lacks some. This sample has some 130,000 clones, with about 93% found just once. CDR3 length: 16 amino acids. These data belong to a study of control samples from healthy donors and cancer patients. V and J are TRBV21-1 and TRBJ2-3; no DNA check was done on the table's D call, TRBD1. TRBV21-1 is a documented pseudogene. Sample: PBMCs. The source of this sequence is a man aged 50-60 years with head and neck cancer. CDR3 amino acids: CASSPLRQGAMDTQYF. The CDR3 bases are TGTGCCAGCAGCCCCCTCAGACAGGGGGCTATGGATACGCAGTATTTT.